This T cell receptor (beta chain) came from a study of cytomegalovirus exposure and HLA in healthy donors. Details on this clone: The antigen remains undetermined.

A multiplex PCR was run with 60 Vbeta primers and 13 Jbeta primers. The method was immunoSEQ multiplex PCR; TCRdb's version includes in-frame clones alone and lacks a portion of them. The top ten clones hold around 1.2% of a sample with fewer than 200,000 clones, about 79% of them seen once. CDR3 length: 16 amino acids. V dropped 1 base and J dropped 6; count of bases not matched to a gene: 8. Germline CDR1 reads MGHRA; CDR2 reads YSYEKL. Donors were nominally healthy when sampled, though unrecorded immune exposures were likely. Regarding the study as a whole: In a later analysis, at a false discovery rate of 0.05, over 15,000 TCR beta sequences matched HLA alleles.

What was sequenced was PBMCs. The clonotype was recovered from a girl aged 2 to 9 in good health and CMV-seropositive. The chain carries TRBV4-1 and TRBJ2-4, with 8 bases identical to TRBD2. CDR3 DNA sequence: TGCGCCAGCAGCCAAGGCGGAACCGGGAGGGGAAACATTCAGTACTTC. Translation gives CASSQGGTGRGNIQYF.